The rows below give T cell receptor beta chains drawn from one sample of a study of chemoradiotherapy in HPV16-positive cancers. Profiled with immunoSEQ multiplex PCR; TCRdb holds only in-frame clones, not every one. Of some 8,900 clones in the sample, about 89% were seen once. Here the sequenced sample was blood, taken from a patient who underwent chemoradiotherapy. The receptors were gathered from a human donor with HPV-associated anogenital cancer. Each CDR3 is given with its conserved first and last residue.

v_call	cdr3_aa
TRBV27	CASSPRGVGANVLTF
TRBV30	CAWSGTRDTEAFF
TRBV7-6	CASSLLADLNEKLFF
TRBV28	CASSFLWPSQGYEQYF
TRBV5-1	CASSQLALAGNEQFF
TRBV6-1	CASSASGGGQQETQYF
TRBV14	CASSQSGGGYTF
TRBV19	CASSTDYNYGYTF
TRBV11-1	CASSSTSFTDTQYF
TRBV6-1	CASSERTTYEQYF
TRBV18	CASSPVREYEQYF
TRBV5-1	CASSPQGGGPYEQYF
TRBV7-2	CASSPGARVLSKNIQYF
TRBV28	CASRESSGSAGELFF
TRBV25-1	CASRSTGRAFF
TRBV7-9	CASSNSMGTGELFF
TRBV5-4	CASSSRAGVADTQYF
TRBV5-1	CASTHGTGSSETQYF
TRBV28	CASRTLGNYEQYF
TRBV27	CASSPLAQSYNEQFF
TRBV18	CASSPLTGGGTYEQYF
TRBV4-1	CASSLDRGVTGELFF
TRBV7-6	CASSLQSGTGKEGYTF
TRBV29-1	CSVVSGTSNTGELFF
TRBV5-4	CASSLGTGDVSPLHF
TRBV29-1	CSVVGVAGADTQYF
TRBV7-9	CASSLDQVPNNEQFF
TRBV27	CASSLGQGSSYNSPLHF
TRBV30	CAWSVVSPGLSGNTIYF
TRBV5-4	CASSYGGSQATEAFF
TRBV5-1	CASSLTGVNEQFF
TRBV2	CASSKTGEETQYF
TRBV5-1	CASTETGVTNEKLFF
TRBV6-1	CASSDRAYSYEQYF
TRBV2	CASSPSDLGTDTQYF
TRBV5-1	CASSLGLGQGNSPLHF
TRBV5-4	CASSSKTQGASYEQYF
TRBV5-1	CASSLEPGIYGYTF
TRBV11-3	CASSFSSVSTDTQYF
TRBV29-1	CSVCRVGGDAEAFF
TRBV5-1	CASSPGQLKNIQYF
TRBV7-8	CASSLVTGTGELFF
TRBV15	CVTSSFRAEAFF
TRBV10-1	CASSRDTAYEQYF
TRBV5-6	CASSLAQGARTEAFF
TRBV6-1	CASSGTASYEQYF
TRBV2	CASSDGITNNQPQHF
TRBV7-8	CASSLDISDGYTF
TRBV4-2	CASSQELGDRSYEQYF
TRBV27	CASSLWAGHLVAFF
TRBV18	CASSLYPGTTLTDTQYF
TRBV2	CASSEGDSSTDTQYF
TRBV7-2	CASSPGRGYNEQFF
TRBV27	CASSLSGITPNNEQFF
TRBV19	CASSIIPGGASEAFF
TRBV11-2	CASSLRLQETQYF